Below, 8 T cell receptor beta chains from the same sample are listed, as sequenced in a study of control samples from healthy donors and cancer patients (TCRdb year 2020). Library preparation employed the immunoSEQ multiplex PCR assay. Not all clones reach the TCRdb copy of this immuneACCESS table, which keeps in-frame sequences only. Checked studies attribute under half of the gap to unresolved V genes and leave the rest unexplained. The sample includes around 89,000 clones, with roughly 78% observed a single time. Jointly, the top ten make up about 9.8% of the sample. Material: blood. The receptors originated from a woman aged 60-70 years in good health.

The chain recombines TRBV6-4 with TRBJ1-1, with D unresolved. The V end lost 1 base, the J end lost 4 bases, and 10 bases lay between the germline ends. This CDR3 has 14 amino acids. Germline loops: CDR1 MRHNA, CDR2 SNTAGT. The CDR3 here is CASSDWSAGTEAFF. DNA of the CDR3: TGTGCCAGCAGTGACTGGTCGGCCGGCACTGAAGCTTTCTTT.

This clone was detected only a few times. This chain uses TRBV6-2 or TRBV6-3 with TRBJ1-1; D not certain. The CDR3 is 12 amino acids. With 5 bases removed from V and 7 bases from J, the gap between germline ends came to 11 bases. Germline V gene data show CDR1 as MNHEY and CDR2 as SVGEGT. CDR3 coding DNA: TGTGCCAGCAGTACTATCGGAAGTGAAGCTTTCTTT. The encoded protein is CASSTIGSEAFF.

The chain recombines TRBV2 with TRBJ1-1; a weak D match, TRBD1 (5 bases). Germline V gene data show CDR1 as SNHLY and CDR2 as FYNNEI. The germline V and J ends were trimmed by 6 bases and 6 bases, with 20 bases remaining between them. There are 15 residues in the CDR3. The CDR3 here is CASSGAVGRDPEAFF. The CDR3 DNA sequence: TGTGCCAGCAGCGGGGCGGTGGGCAGGGACCCTGAAGCTTTCTTT.

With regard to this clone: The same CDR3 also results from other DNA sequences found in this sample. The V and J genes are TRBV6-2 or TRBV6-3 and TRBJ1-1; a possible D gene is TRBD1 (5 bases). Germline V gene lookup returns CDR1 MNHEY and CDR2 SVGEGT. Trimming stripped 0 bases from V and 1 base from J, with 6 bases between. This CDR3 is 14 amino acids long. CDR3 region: CASSYSGGNTEAFF. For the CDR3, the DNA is TGTGCCAGCAGTTACTCGGGGGGGAACACTGAAGCTTTCTTT.

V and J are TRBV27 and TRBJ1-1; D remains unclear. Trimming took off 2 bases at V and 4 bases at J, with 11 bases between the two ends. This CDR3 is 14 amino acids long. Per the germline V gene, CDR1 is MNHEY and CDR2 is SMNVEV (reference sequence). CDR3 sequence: CASSLVRLGTEAFF. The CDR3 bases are TGTGCCAGCAGTTTAGTCAGGCTGGGCACTGAAGCTTTCTTT.

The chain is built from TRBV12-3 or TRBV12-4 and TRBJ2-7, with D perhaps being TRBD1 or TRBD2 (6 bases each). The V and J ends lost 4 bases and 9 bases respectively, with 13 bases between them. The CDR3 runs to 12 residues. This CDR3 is CASSSQGTRQYF. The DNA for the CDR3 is TGTGCCAGCAGTTCTCAGGGGACTCGGCAGTACTTC.

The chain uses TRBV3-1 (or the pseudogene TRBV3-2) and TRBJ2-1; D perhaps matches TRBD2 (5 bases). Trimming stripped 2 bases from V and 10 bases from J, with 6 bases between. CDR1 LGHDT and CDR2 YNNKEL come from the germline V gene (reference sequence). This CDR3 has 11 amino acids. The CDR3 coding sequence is TGTGCCAGCAGCCAACGAGGGGAGCAGTTCTTC. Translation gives CASSQRGEQFF.

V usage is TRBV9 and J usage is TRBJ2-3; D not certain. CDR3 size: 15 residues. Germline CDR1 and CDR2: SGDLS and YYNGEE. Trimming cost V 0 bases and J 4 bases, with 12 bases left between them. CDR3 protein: CASSVVHLGPDTQYF. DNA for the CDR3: TGTGCCAGCAGCGTAGTTCACCTGGGCCCAGATACGCAGTATTTT.